This T cell receptor (beta chain) is drawn from a study of T cells in Graves' hyperthyroidism and ophthalmopathy. Study results and limitations: Within blood appeared most thyroid clonotypes that had expanded above 0.001. Ophthalmopathy was distinguished from stable hyperthyroidism by 13 V-J signatures.

Stable hyperthyroidism: no ophthalmopathy progression over 18 months of follow-up. PBMCs were collected from an approximately 9.2 ml volume of fresh peripheral blood. There are a few counts of this clonotype. Its antigen is unidentified. There are 9 residues in the CDR3. V lost 11 bases and J lost 4, with 6 bases in between. TCR beta CDR3 sequences were amplified from RNA transcripts. HTBI primers were employed in a first-round RT-PCR of the TCR CDR3. MiXCR, run by TCRdb on the multiplex PCR reads, gives a single entry per CDR3 protein. This repertoire shows under 400,000 distinct CDR3 sequences, approximately 22% found once; its top ten account for around half.

The sequenced sample consisted of blood. This TCR was recovered from a woman aged 45-65 years with Graves' hyperthyroidism. The chain links TRBV12-3 or TRBV12-4 to TRBJ2-7; no definite D call. DNA for the CDR3: TGTGCCGACATGTACGAGCAGTACTTC. Translation gives CADMYEQYF.